This TCR beta chain was obtained from a study of CD8 T cells in Susac syndrome. RNA totalling roughly 0.5 to 1 ug underwent reverse transcription with random hexamers. The CDR3 of TCR beta was amplified by immunoSEQ multiplex PCR across 54 Vbeta and 13 Jbeta. Each CDR3 protein is one row after TCRdb ran MiXCR on the immunoSEQ multiplex PCR reads. The repertoire includes approximately 110,000 distinct CDR3 sequences, approximately 93% of them detected once, and more than 0.25% sits in the top ten. The CDR3 is 14 residues long. V gave up 2 bases and J gave up 5 bases; unmatched junction bases: 6. In germline, CDR1 is SGHVS, CDR2 FNYEAQ. The sequenced target, TCR beta, came from blood CD8+ and CD4+ T cells. Treatment-naive patients with stable or active relapsing-remitting disease served as multiple sclerosis controls. TEMRA cells were FACS-enriched and CD8+ and CD4+ T cells negatively isolated.

The gene calls are TRBV7-6 and TRBJ2-7; 7 bases match TRBD2. The TCR originated in a human donor with multiple sclerosis. The sequenced material came from CD8+ T cells from PBMCs. CDR3 nucleotide sequence: TGTGCCAGCAGCTTAAGGCACAGCGGGGACGAGCAGTACTTC. Protein sequence: CASSLRHSGDEQYF.